The sequence of this T cell receptor beta chain was determined in a study of cytomegalovirus exposure and HLA in healthy donors. Findings and caveats of the study: Reports described diagnosis of cytomegalovirus status by the classifier as highly specific and sensitive.

Comment on this clone: Its antigen is unidentified.

Sequenced by immunoSEQ multiplex PCR; TCRdb stores in-frame clones only, minus some. The sample has 200,000 to 300,000 clones, 87% seen once. The CDR3 extends over 14 amino acids. V lost 4 bases, J lost 7 bases, and 5 bases stayed unmatched. Per germline, CDR1 MDHEN and CDR2 SYDVKM. This chain joins TRBV28 and TRBJ1-5, with 9 bases identical to TRBD1. Sequencing was performed on PBMCs. The source of this sequence is a man aged 18 to 35 in good health and CMV-seronegative. CDR3 DNA sequence: TGTGCCAGCAGTTCGGGACAGGGCACCCAGCCCCAGCATTTT. Translation: CASSSGQGTQPQHF.